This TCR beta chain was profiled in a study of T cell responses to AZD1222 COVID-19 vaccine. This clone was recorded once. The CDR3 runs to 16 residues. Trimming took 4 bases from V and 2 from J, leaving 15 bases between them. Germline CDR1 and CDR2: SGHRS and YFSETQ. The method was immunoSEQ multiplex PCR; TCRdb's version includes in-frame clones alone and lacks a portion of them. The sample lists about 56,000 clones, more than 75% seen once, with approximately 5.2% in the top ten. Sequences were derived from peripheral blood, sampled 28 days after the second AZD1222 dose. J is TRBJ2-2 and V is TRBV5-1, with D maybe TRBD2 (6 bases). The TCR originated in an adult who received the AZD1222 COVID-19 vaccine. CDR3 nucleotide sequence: TGCGCCAGCAGCCCGGACGGGGGAGTTAACACCGGGGAGCTGTTTTTT. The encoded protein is CASSPDGGVNTGELFF.